These 32 T cell receptor beta chains were sequenced from one sample in a study of CD8+ T cells in alopecia areata. Treatment denoted: oral pan-JAK inhibitor, 5-10 mg twice daily. It was cDNA, reverse transcribed from extracted RNA, that served as the sequencing template. Using immunoSEQ multiplex PCR, the repertoire was profiled, and TCRdb retains in-frame clones only, with some absent. The sample yields tens of thousands of clones, approximately 72% seen once. Source: CD8+ T cells sorted from blood, taken at week 24, from a patient treated with tofacitinib. These receptors were collected from a human donor with alopecia areata.

The CDR3 region is CASSLLGLAGVERQETQYF. Written as DNA, the CDR3 is TGTGCCAGCAGCCTGCTAGGACTAGCGGGAGTAGAGCGGCAAGAGACCCAGTACTTC. V usage is TRBV7-2 and J usage is TRBJ2-5; 13 positions match TRBD2. The V and J ends lost 5 bases and 2 bases, in that order; junction bases with no gene match: 14. Germline CDR1 and CDR2: SGHTA and FQGNSA. The CDR3 spans 19 residues. Full variable domain (remainder filled in from reference TRBV7-2 and TRBJ2-5): GAGVSQSPSNKVTEKGKDVELRCDPISGHTALYWYRQSLGQGLEFLIYFQGNSAPDKSGLPSDRFSAERTGGSVSTLTIQRTQQEDSAVYLCASSLLGLAGVERQETQYFGPGTRLLVL.

The rearrangement uses TRBV27 and TRBJ1-1; D is possibly TRBD1 (6 bases). The germline V gene has CDR1 MNHEY and CDR2 SMNVEV (reference sequence). The length of the CDR3 is 14 residues. Deletions cut 3 bases from V and 5 bases from J, with 13 bases between. CDR3 sequence: CASSFSGTRTEAFF. CDR3 nucleotides: TGTGCCAGCAGTTTCTCCGGGACACGGACTGAAGCTTTCTTT.

This clone was counted a few times. V gene TRBV4-1 combines with J gene TRBJ1-2; D is perhaps TRBD1 (6 bases). CDR3 size: 15 residues. Trimming stripped 4 bases from V and 2 bases from J, with 14 bases between. The germline V gene encodes CDR1 MGHRA and CDR2 YSYEKL. In nucleotides, the CDR3 is TGCGCCAGCAGCCCCCCTGATAGGGGGAACTATGGCTACACCTTC. It codes for CASSPPDRGNYGYTF.

For the CDR3, the DNA is TGTGCCAGCAGCTCGGGACTAGCGGGGGTGACCCAGTACTTC. It yields the protein CASSSGLAGVTQYF. This chain uses TRBV9 with TRBJ2-5; 14 bases are shared with TRBD2. Germline CDR1 and CDR2: SGDLS and YYNGEE. The CDR3 spans 14 residues. Trimming cost V 4 bases and J 7 bases; bases outside gene matches: 3.

CDR3 in DNA: TGTGCCAGCAGCTTCGGGGAAGGAAACGGCTACACCTTC. Translated: CASSFGEGNGYTF. The genes are TRBV7-9 and TRBJ1-2; no clear D. V was trimmed by 3 bases and J by 8 bases, leaving 13 bases between them. Per the germline V gene, CDR1 is SEHNR and CDR2 is FQNEAQ (reference sequence). This CDR3 has 13 residues.

V usage is TRBV4-1 and J usage is TRBJ2-7, with D perhaps TRBD1 (6 bases). Trimming cost V 1 base and J 9 bases, with 13 bases left between them. CDR3 size: 13 residues. CDR1 is MGHRA, CDR2 YSYEKL, per germline. CDR3 sequence reads: CASSQGGLVGQYF. CDR3 DNA sequence: TGCGCCAGCAGCCAAGGGGGGCTAGTGGGGCAGTACTTC.

This clone was counted at least ten times. V usage is TRBV9 and J usage is TRBJ2-7; D is uncertain. Germline CDR1 SGDLS, CDR2 YYNGEE. The CDR3 length is 12 residues. V was shortened by 5 bases and J by 6 bases, with 12 bases between the two germline ends. The chain's CDR3 is CASSDVTGEQYF. Here the CDR3 DNA reads TGTGCCAGCAGTGACGTTACTGGCGAGCAGTACTTC.

In its sample, this clone was seen a few times. V gene TRBV27 combines with J gene TRBJ2-7, with 7 positions matching TRBD2. In germline, CDR1 is MNHEY, CDR2 SMNVEV (reference sequence). The CDR3 runs to 15 residues. V shed 5 bases and J 5 bases; nucleotides not matched to a gene: 12. CDR3: CASSISGGSPDEQYF. In DNA form, the CDR3 reads TGTGCCAGCAGTATTTCGGGCGGGAGCCCAGACGAGCAGTACTTC.

The chain employs TRBV30 and TRBJ2-1; no reliable D call. Germline assignment: CDR1 GTSNPN and CDR2 SVGIG (reference sequence). V lost 4 bases and J 0 bases, leaving 13 bases between the germline ends. The CDR3 is made up of 15 amino acids. The CDR3 bases are TGTGCCTGGATGGCAGGACGGATCTCCTACAATGAGCAGTTCTTC. It translates to CAWMAGRISYNEQFF.

The chain is built from TRBV27 and TRBJ1-1; 7 bases are a match to TRBD1. V trimming: 2 bases; J trimming: 4 bases; junction bases outside the gene matches: 7. Germline V gives CDR1 MNHEY, CDR2 SMNVEV (reference sequence). The CDR3 consists of 15 residues. CDR3 in amino acids: CASSLAAGGTTEAFF. DNA of the CDR3: TGTGCCAGCAGTTTAGCAGCAGGGGGGACCACTGAAGCTTTCTTT.

V gene TRBV4-2 combines with J gene TRBJ1-5, with D unresolved. The germline V gene has CDR1 LGHNA and CDR2 YNFKEQ. Trimming took 0 bases from V and 3 from J, leaving 15 bases between them. CDR3 length: 17 amino acids. CDR3 protein: CASSQDVEPIDNQPQHF. The CDR3 DNA reads TGTGCCAGCAGCCAAGATGTAGAGCCGATAGACAATCAGCCCCAGCATTTT.

The chain employs TRBV7-9 and TRBJ1-1; D might be TRBD1 (5 bases). Trimming left V 5 bases short and J 1 base short, with 20 bases between. This CDR3 has 17 residues. CDR1 SEHNR and CDR2 FQNEAQ come from the germline V gene (reference sequence). CDR3 DNA: TGTGCCAGCAGCCCCCCTCGAGGGGATGTCCCGAACACTGAAGCTTTCTTT. Protein product: CASSPPRGDVPNTEAFF.

The rearrangement joins TRBV2 to TRBJ2-7; 9 bases align to TRBD1. The CDR3 contains 15 residues. The V gene end was trimmed by 6 bases and the J gene end by 5 bases; junction bases not matched to a gene: 11. The germline V gene has CDR1 SNHLY and CDR2 FYNNEI. The CDR3 DNA is TGTGCCAGCAGGAAGATGGGACAGGGTCCCCACGAGCAGTACTTC. Amino acids: CASRKMGQGPHEQYF.

The chain links TRBV4-1 to TRBJ1-1; possible D gene TRBD1, 6 bases. Trimming removed 4 bases at V and 1 base at J, with 10 bases between. Germline V CDR1 and CDR2: MGHRA, YSYEKL. The CDR3 extends over 14 amino acids. CDR3 sequence: CASSPGGANTEAFF. The CDR3 coding sequence is TGCGCCAGCAGCCCTGGGGGGGCGAACACTGAAGCTTTCTTT.

The chain combines TRBV19 with TRBJ2-5, with D possibly matching TRBD1 (6 bases). The CDR3 covers 15 residues. V lost 5 bases, J lost 2 bases, and 15 bases lay in between. Germline CDR1 is LNHDA and CDR2 is SQIVND (reference sequence). The CDR3 reads CASSSQGREQETQYF. The CDR3 nucleotides read TGTGCCAGTAGTTCTCAGGGGCGCGAGCAAGAGACCCAGTACTTC.

The V and J genes are TRBV6-6 and TRBJ1-4; D call uncertain. The CDR3 has 16 amino acids. V lost 3 bases and J 5 bases, leaving 16 bases between the germline ends. Germline V lookup: CDR1 MNHNY, CDR2 SVGAGI (reference sequence). Written as DNA, the CDR3 is TGTGCCAGCAGTTATTCAGCCAACCTAAAAAATGAAAAACTGTTTTTT. It codes for CASSYSANLKNEKLFF.

A note on this clone: One junction end does not reproduce the germline sequence, and a read error may be involved. V gene TRBV6-4 combines with J gene TRBJ2-4; weak D call: TRBD2 (5 bases). Germline V lookup: CDR1 MRHNA, CDR2 SNTAGT. The CDR3 totals 15 residues. CDR3 protein: CANLTRYLAKNIRYF. CDR3 in DNA: TGTGCCAACCTGACGAGATATCTAGCCAAAAACATTCGGTACTTC.

The chain has TRBV5-4 and TRBJ1-2; D might be TRBD1 (5 bases). The CDR3 covers 14 residues. V was clipped by 2 bases and J by 2 bases, with 10 bases between them. Looked up from germline, CDR1 is SGHNT and CDR2 is YYREEE (reference sequence). In nucleotides, the CDR3 is TGTGCCAGCAGCTTCGGGGCTGCGAACTATGGCTACACCTTC. Residues: CASSFGAANYGYTF.

CDR3 coding DNA: TGCGCCAGCAGCCAGGAGCGGGAGCCCGGGGAGCTGTTTTTT. This sequence encodes CASSQEREPGELFF. This chain joins TRBV4-3 and TRBJ2-2; 8 bases map to TRBD2. J lost 6 bases, V lost 3 bases, and 3 bases had no gene match. The CDR3 is made up of 14 amino acids. Germline CDR1 and CDR2: LGHNA and YSLEER.

The J gene is TRBJ2-3, the V gene TRBV11-3; D uncertain. V gave up 1 base and J gave up 2 bases, with 7 bases separating them. There are 14 residues in the CDR3. CDR1 is SGHNT and CDR2 is YENEEA in the germline V gene. The CDR3 loop reads CASSLADDTDTQYF. CDR3 nucleotide sequence: TGTGCCAGCAGCTTAGCGGACGACACAGATACGCAGTATTTT. Filled out from reference TRBV11-3 and TRBJ2-3, the complete variable domain reads EAGVVQSPRYKIIEKKQPVAFWCNPISGHNTLYWYLQNLGQGPELLIRYENEEAVDDSQLPKDRFSAERLKGVDSTLKIQPAELGDSAVYLCASSLADDTDTQYFGPGTRLTVL.

In this sample, this clone turned up a few times. The V call is TRBV27, the J call TRBJ1-2; D uncertain. Trimming took off 5 bases at V and 3 bases at J, with 19 bases between the two ends. The CDR3 length is 16 residues. Germline V gene data show CDR1 as MNHEY and CDR2 as SMNVEV (reference sequence). The DNA of the CDR3 is TGTGCCAGCAGTCCACTCGCGGGCCAGTCCTACTATGGCTACACCTTC. It translates to CASSPLAGQSYYGYTF.

The chain is built from TRBV7-3 and TRBJ2-3; 10 nucleotides line up with TRBD2. The CDR3 is made up of 15 amino acids. Unmatched junction bases numbered 6, after V lost 5 bases and J lost 4 bases. CDR1 is SGHTA and CDR2 is FQGTGA in the germline V gene. CDR3: CASSRAGGPPDTQYF. The CDR3 DNA reads as TGTGCCAGCAGCCGAGCGGGGGGGCCGCCAGATACGCAGTATTTT.

This chain uses TRBV5-4 with TRBJ2-2, with 10 bases fitting TRBD2. The CDR3 extends over 15 amino acids. Per the germline V gene, CDR1 is SGHNT and CDR2 is YYREEE (reference sequence). V was clipped by 4 bases and J by 0 bases; unmatched bases: 0. CDR3 protein: CASSTSGANTGELFF. CDR3 sequence (DNA): TGTGCCAGCAGCACTAGCGGGGCGAACACCGGGGAGCTGTTTTTT.

There are a few counts of this clone. The rearrangement joins TRBV27 to TRBJ1-1, with D tentatively TRBD1 (5 bases). The CDR3 covers 16 residues. Germline V gene data show CDR1 as MNHEY and CDR2 as SMNVEV (reference sequence). V was shortened by 2 bases and J by 5 bases, with 18 bases between the two germline ends. Here the CDR3 DNA reads TGTGCCAGCAGTTTAGTCTATGGACAACGGGGGACTGAAGCTTTCTTT. It encodes CASSLVYGQRGTEAFF.

This clone has a single count. In DNA form, the CDR3 reads TGTGCCAGCAGATACGGGGGTCCCTCTTACGAGCAGTACTTC. Its translation is CASRYGGPSYEQYF. This sequence joins TRBV27 and TRBJ2-7; possibly TRBD2 for D (6 bases). Germline CDR1 reads MNHEY; CDR2 reads SMNVEV (reference sequence). Trimming cost V 6 bases and J 4 bases, with 16 bases left between them. The CDR3 totals 14 residues.

The chain combines TRBV29-1 with TRBJ2-2; TRBD2 agrees at 11 bases. This CDR3 has 17 residues. CDR1 is SQVTM and CDR2 is ANQGSEA in the germline V gene. The trim removed 0 bases at V and 2 bases at J, leaving 5 bases unmatched. CDR3 loop: CSVEDPGTSGNTGELFF. The CDR3 bases are TGCAGCGTTGAAGATCCGGGGACTAGCGGTAACACCGGGGAGCTGTTTTTT.

The chain employs TRBV12-5 and TRBJ2-1, with a tentative D call TRBD2 (6 bases). Trimming cost V 7 bases and J 5 bases, with 12 bases left between them. Germline assignment: CDR1 LGHNT and CDR2 FRNRAP. This CDR3 comprises 13 residues. The CDR3 reads CASALTSHNEQFF. As DNA, the CDR3 is TGTGCTAGTGCCCTGACTAGTCACAATGAGCAGTTCTTC.

The rearrangement uses TRBV5-6 and TRBJ1-1; 8 nucleotides align to TRBD1. This CDR3 has 14 amino acids. V trimming: 1 base; J trimming: 3 bases; junction bases outside the gene matches: 2. The germline V gene has CDR1 SGHDT and CDR2 YYEEEE. The CDR3 DNA sequence: TGTGCCAGCAGCTTGTCAGGGGGCTACACTGAAGCTTTCTTT. It is translated as CASSLSGGYTEAFF.

The V gene is TRBV27, the J gene TRBJ2-7; 8 bases are a match to TRBD2. Germline-derived CDR1 and CDR2 are MNHEY and SMNVEV (reference sequence). The CDR3 totals 14 residues. Losses at the gene ends were 11 bases for V and 0 bases for J; bases not matched to a gene: 9. Here the CDR3 DNA reads TGTGCCTCCAGCGGGGGCTATCCCTCCTACGAGCAGTACTTC. The encoded protein is CASSGGYPSYEQYF.

The chain combines TRBV2 with TRBJ1-1; possible D gene TRBD1, 5 bases. The germline V gene encodes CDR1 SNHLY and CDR2 FYNNEI. The CDR3 is 12 amino acids. V was trimmed by 8 bases and J by 2 bases, leaving 9 bases between them. The CDR3 DNA reads TGTGCCAGCGGGGGAGGAAACACTGAAGCTTTCTTT. Translating it yields CASGGGNTEAFF.

The chain couples TRBV4-3 to TRBJ2-3; 10 bases fit TRBD2. The CDR3 loop spans 16 amino acids. CDR1 and CDR2 (germline): LGHNA, YSLEER. Germline trimming cut 4 bases from V and 1 base from J; bases unmatched to any gene: 5. The DNA of the CDR3 is TGCGCCAGCAGCCGAGGACTAGCGGATCGCACAGATACGCAGTATTTT. This encodes CASSRGLADRTDTQYF.

This clone was seen a handful of times. The chain joins TRBV9 to TRBJ2-1; 10 bases agree with TRBD2. CDR3 length: 14 amino acids. With 0 bases clipped from V and 8 bases from J, the junction kept 2 bases outside the gene matches. The germline CDR1 and CDR2 sequences are SGDLS and YYNGEE. The CDR3 DNA follows: TGTGCCAGCAGCGTAGGACTAGCGGGCGATGAGCAGTTCTTC. Its translation: CASSVGLAGDEQFF.